A single sample gave rise to the 9 T cell receptor beta chains below, sequenced in a study of blood T cells in healthy people across ages. Combining a sample-barcoded 5' primer with a J-beta primer mix, a second PCR ran for 7 to 11 cycles. TCRdb fed the 5' RACE reads into MiXCR, producing one record per CDR3 protein. The table lists fewer than 900,000 distinct CDR3 sequences, about half of them singletons. The specimen sequenced was blood. The source of these receptors is a woman in her sixties or seventies in good health.

The chain links TRBV4-2 to TRBJ2-1; possibly TRBD1 or TRBD2 for D (5 bases each). V lost 3 bases to trimming and J lost 0 bases, with 12 bases between them. This CDR3 spans 16 amino acids. Germline CDR1 and CDR2: LGHNA and YNFKEQ. The CDR3 spells CASSQGPPSSYNEQFF. The CDR3 nucleotides read TGTGCCAGCAGCCAGGGACCGCCGAGCTCCTACAATGAGCAGTTCTTC.

As for this clonotype: A read error is possible here, since a much larger clone lies one base away. This rearrangement joins TRBV12-3 or TRBV12-4 to TRBJ1-2; perhaps TRBD1 as D (5 bases). The CDR3 runs to 13 residues. The CDR3 sequence: CAGSPGDLYGYTF. The DNA of the CDR3 is TGTGCCGGCAGCCCCGGGGACCTCTATGGCTACACCTTC.

This CDR3 reads CACRTSGRETQYF. The CDR3 DNA reads TGTGCCTGCCGGACTAGCGGGAGAGAGACCCAGTACTTC. The V call is TRBV6-2 or TRBV6-3, the J call TRBJ2-5, with 13 bases aligning to TRBD2. With V trimmed by 11 bases and J by 4 bases, 4 bases remained unmatched. CDR3 length equals 13 residues. Per the germline V gene, CDR1 is MNHEY and CDR2 is SVGEGT.

The CDR3 nucleotides read TGCAGCGTTCTGCGACTGGCAGGGGACGAGCAGTACTTC. Residues: CSVLRLAGDEQYF. The V gene is TRBV29-1, the J gene TRBJ2-7; TRBD1 is a possible D gene (6 bases). The CDR3 totals 13 residues. Germline loops: CDR1 SQVTM, CDR2 ANQGSEA. Trimming removed 5 bases from V and 5 bases from J, with 16 bases in between.

The chain combines TRBV10-2 with TRBJ2-5; D is possibly TRBD1 or TRBD2 (5 bases each). There are 15 residues in the CDR3. CDR1 WSHSY and CDR2 SAAADI come from the germline V gene. Trimming removed 7 bases at V and 11 bases at J, with 26 bases between. Written as DNA, the CDR3 is TGCGCCAGCACCCGGGACCCTGTTCAAAACAATGAGCAGTACTTC. It codes for CASTRDPVQNNEQYF.

The chain has TRBV6-6 and TRBJ2-2; a weak D match, TRBD2 (7 bases). The CDR3 is 15 amino acids. The V and J ends lost 6 bases and 9 bases respectively, with 20 bases between them. CDR1 and CDR2 (germline): MNHNY, SVGAGI (reference sequence). The CDR3 sequence: CASRPGGLGARELFF. The CDR3 nucleotides are TGTGCCAGCAGACCCGGGGGGCTGGGAGCCCGGGAGCTGTTTTTT.

The V and J genes are TRBV6-2 or TRBV6-3 and TRBJ2-5, with D hard to call. Trimming left V 6 bases short and J 1 base short, with 12 bases between. Germline CDR1 MNHEY, CDR2 SVGEGT. The CDR3 contains 14 residues. CDR3: CASSFSEFQETQYF. The DNA for the CDR3 is TGTGCCAGCAGCTTCTCCGAATTCCAAGAGACCCAGTACTTC.

This clonotype showed up just a few times. The CDR3 sequence: CASSQKGGSLNEQFF. The CDR3 bases are TGTGCCAGCAGTCAAAAGGGGGGGTCTCTGAATGAGCAGTTCTTC. This sequence joins TRBV6-5 and TRBJ2-1; the D gene is possibly TRBD2 (7 bases). Germline V gene lookup returns CDR1 MNHEY and CDR2 SVGAGI. V lost 5 bases, J lost 7 bases, and 18 bases lay in between. The CDR3 is 15 amino acids.

The CDR3 sequence: CSAGQAYSYNEQFF. In DNA form, the CDR3 reads TGCAGCGCCGGTCAAGCCTACTCCTACAATGAGCAGTTCTTC. This rearrangement joins TRBV29-1 to TRBJ2-1; D is undetermined. The CDR3 covers 14 residues. Germline assignment: CDR1 SQVTM and CDR2 ANQGSEA. V dropped 7 bases and J dropped 0 bases, with 13 bases sitting between them.